This T cell receptor (beta chain) was obtained from a study of T-cell reconstitution after alpha-beta-depleted transplantation in children. General observations from the study: The origin of alpha-beta T cells about two months after transplant was reportedly several hundred expanded graft clones. A year had passed since transplant, and T-cell counts and diversity by then came mostly from newly produced T cells.

The TCRbeta library incorporated unique molecular identifiers. TCRdb called the PCR reads again in MiXCR, with one record for every CDR3 protein. The sample carries fewer than 450,000 distinct CDR3 sequences, roughly 15% recorded once. The sample holds a few counts of this clonotype. Its specificity is unknown. Germline V CDR1 and CDR2: DFQATT, SNEGSKA (reference sequence). The CDR3 covers 16 residues. J lost 2 bases, V lost 5 bases, and 9 bases had no gene match. The V call is TRBV20-1, the J call TRBJ2-3, with TRBD2 matching over 11 bases. This TCR was recovered from a male patient between 2 and 10 years old who had a stem cell transplant for acute lymphoblastic leukemia, so the T cells may come from the graft donor. The starting material was PBMCs, mostly from graft donor cells, obtained 360 days after TCRalphabeta/CD19-depleted stem cell transplant. CDR3 sequence: CSAPLPTSGNTDTQYF. CDR3 bases: TGCAGTGCTCCCCTCCCGACTAGCGGGAACACAGATACGCAGTATTTT.